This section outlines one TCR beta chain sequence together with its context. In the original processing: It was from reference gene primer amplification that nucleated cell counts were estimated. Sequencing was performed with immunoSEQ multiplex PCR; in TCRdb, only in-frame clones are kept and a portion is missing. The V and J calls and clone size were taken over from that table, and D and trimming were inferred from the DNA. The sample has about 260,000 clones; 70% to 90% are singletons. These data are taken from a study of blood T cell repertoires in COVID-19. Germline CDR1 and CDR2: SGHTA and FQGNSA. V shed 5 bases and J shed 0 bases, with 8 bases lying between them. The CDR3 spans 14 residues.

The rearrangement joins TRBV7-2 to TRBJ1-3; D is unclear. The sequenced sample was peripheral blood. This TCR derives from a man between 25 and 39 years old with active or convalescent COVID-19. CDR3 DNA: TGTGCCAGCAGCCGGGTGAGCTCTGGAAACACCATATATTTT. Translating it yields CASSRVSSGNTIYF.